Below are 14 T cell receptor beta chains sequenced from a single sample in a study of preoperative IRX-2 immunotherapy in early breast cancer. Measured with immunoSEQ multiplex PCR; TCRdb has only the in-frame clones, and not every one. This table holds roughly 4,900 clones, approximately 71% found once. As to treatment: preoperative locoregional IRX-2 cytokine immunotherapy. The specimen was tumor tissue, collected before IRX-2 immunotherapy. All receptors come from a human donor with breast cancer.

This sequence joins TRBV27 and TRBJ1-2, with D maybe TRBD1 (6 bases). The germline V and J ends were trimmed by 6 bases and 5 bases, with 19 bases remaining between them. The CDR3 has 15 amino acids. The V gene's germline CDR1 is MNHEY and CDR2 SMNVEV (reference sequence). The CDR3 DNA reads TGTGCCAGCAGACCTCCATGGGGGGGCGCGTATGGCTACACCTTC. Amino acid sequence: CASRPPWGGAYGYTF.

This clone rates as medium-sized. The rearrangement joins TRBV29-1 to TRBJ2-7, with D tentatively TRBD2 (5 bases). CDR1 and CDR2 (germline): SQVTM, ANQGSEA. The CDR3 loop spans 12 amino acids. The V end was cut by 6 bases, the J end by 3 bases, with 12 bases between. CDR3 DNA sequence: TGCAGCGTCGGCCTACGGGGCTACGAGCAGTACTTC. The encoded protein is CSVGLRGYEQYF.

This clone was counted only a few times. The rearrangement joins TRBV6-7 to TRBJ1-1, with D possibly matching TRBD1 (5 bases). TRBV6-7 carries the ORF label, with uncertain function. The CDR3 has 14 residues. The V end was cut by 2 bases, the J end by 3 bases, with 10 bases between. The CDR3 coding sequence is TGTGCCAGCAGTTACCCCAGGGTTGACACTGAAGCTTTCTTT. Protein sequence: CASSYPRVDTEAFF.

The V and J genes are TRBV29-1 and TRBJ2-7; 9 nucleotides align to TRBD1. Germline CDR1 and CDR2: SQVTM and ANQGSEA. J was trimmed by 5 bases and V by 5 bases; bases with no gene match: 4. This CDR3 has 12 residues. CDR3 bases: TGCAGCGTTACCCGGGACAGGGACGAGCAGTACTTC. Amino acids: CSVTRDRDEQYF.

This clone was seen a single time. The CDR3 nucleotides are TGTGCCAGTAGTAGCCCCCCCGGGACAGGATATAGCAATCAGCCCCAGCATTTT. Protein: CASSSPPGTGYSNQPQHF. This chain joins TRBV19 and TRBJ1-5; 8 bases agree with TRBD1. J gave up 0 bases and V 4 bases, and 11 bases lay outside the gene matches. Germline CDR1 reads LNHDA; CDR2 reads SQIVND (reference sequence). This CDR3 has 18 amino acids.

CDR3 region: CASKSKSSYNEQFF. CDR3 sequence (DNA): TGCGCCAGTAAATCGAAAAGCTCCTACAATGAGCAGTTCTTC. The V call is TRBV10-1, the J call TRBJ2-1; no clear D. Germline CDR1 reads WNHNN; CDR2 reads SYGVQD (reference sequence). CDR3 length equals 14 residues. The V and J ends lost 9 bases and 0 bases respectively, with 12 bases between them.

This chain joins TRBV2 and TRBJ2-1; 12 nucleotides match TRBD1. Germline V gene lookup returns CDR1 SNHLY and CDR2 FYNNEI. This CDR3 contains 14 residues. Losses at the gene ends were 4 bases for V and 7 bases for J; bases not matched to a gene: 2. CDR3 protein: CASSGDRGRNEQFF. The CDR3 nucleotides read TGTGCCAGCAGTGGGGACAGGGGGCGAAATGAGCAGTTCTTC.

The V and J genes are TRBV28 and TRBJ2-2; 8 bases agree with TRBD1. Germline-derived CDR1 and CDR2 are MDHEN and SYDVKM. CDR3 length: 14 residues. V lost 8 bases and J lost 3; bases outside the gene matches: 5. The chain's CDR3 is CASVLQGDTGELFF. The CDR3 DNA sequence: TGTGCCAGCGTTTTACAGGGGGACACCGGGGAGCTGTTTTTT.

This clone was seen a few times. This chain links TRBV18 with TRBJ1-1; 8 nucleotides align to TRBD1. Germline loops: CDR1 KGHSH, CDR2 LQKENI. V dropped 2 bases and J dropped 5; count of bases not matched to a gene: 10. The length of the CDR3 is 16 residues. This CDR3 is CASSPMTRGRGTEAFF. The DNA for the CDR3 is TGTGCCAGCTCACCAATGACCAGGGGGCGCGGAACTGAAGCTTTCTTT.

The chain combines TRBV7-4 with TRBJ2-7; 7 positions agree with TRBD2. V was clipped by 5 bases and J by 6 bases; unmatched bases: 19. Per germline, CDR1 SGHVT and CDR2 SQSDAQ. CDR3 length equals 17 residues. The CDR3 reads CASSAKVTAGPGGEQYF. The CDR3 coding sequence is TGTGCCAGCAGCGCAAAGGTTACGGCGGGTCCGGGGGGCGAGCAGTACTTC.

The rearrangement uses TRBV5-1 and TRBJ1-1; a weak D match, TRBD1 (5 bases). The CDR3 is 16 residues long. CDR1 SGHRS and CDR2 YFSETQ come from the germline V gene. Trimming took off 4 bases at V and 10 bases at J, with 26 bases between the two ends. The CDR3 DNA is TGCGCCAGCAGCCATGGGATGAAAGGGGCCTCCCGTGGAGCTTTCTTT. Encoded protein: CASSHGMKGASRGAFF.

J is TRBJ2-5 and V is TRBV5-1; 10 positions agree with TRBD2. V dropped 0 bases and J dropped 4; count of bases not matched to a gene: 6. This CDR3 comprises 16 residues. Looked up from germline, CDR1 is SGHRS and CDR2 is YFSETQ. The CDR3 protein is CASSLGLAGVGETQYF. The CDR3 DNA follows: TGCGCCAGCAGCTTGGGCCTAGCGGGAGTGGGAGAGACCCAGTACTTC.

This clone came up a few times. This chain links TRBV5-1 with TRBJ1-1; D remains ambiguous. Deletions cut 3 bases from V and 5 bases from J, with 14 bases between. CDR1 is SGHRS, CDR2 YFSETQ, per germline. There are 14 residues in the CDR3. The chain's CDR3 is CASSYPGPRTEAFF. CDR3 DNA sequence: TGCGCCAGCAGCTACCCGGGTCCACGGACTGAAGCTTTCTTT.

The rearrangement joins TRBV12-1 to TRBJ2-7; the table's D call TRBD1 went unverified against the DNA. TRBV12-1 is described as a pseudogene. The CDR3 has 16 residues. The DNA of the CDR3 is TGTGCCAGCAGCCTAACCCGACAGGGGAGCTCCTACGAGCAGTACTTC. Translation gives CASSLTRQGSSYEQYF.